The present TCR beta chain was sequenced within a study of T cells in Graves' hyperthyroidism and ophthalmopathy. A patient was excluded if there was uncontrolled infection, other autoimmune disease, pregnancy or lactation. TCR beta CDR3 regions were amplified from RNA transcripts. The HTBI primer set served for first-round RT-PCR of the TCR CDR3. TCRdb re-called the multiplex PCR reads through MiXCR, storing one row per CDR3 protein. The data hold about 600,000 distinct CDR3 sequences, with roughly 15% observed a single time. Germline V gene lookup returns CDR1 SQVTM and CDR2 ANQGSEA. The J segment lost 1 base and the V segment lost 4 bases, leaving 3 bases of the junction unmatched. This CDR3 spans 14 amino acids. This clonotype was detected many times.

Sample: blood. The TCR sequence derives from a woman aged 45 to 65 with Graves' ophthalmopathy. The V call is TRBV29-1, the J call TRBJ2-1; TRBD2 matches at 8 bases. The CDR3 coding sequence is TGCAGCGTTGCGGGACTAGATTCCTACAATGAGCAGTTCTTC. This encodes CSVAGLDSYNEQFF.